The following is a TCR beta chain sequence with its context. Replicate PCRs for sorted subsets used around 200 ng DNA; this equaled tens of thousands of T cell genomes. The assay was immunoSEQ multiplex PCR, and TCRdb's table has in-frame clones only and misses some. This sample has hundreds of thousands of clones, with around 96% found just once. Naivety among CD8 cells was defined by CD45RO negativity and positive CCR7 selection, thereby excluding terminally differentiated effector memory CD45RA+ cells. The study enrolled healthy HIV-negative adults without recent acute infections or vaccinations as donors. The record originates from a study of shared clonotypes between healthy human individuals. The CDR3 contains 12 residues. From germline, CDR1 is MGHDK and CDR2 SYGVNS. V gave up 7 bases and J gave up 1 base, with 7 bases separating them.

The sequence derives from a young woman in good health. The rearrangement joins TRBV25-1 to TRBJ1-1, with no clear D. Sequencing used naive CD8+ T cells sorted from blood. CDR3 residues: CASNTANTEAFF. DNA for the CDR3: TGTGCCAGCAATACAGCGAACACTGAAGCTTTCTTT.